One T cell receptor (beta chain) is described in this entry. Germline CDR1 and CDR2: SQVTM and ANQGSEA. CDR3 length equals 12 residues. V dropped 6 bases and J dropped 8 bases, with 14 bases sitting between them. This entry is derived from a study of blood T cell repertoires in COVID-19. The method was immunoSEQ multiplex PCR; TCRdb's version includes in-frame clones alone and lacks a portion of them. This table holds 300,000 to 350,000 clones, over 80% found once. The clonotype was recovered from a man aged 25 to 40 who had recovered from COVID-19. Sequenced material: PBMCs or T cells enriched from blood (not recorded which). The V gene is TRBV29-1, the J gene TRBJ2-1; D is possibly TRBD1 (7 bases). CDR3 loop: CSVGGQVDEQFF. The CDR3 coding sequence is TGCAGCGTGGGAGGACAGGTCGATGAGCAGTTCTTC.